The next 8 T cell receptor beta chains were all read from a single sample in a study of beta chain features in type 1 diabetes. The whole isolated RNA underwent reverse transcription, so sequencing captured expressed TCRB transcripts. This table comes from immunoSEQ multiplex PCR, and its TCRdb copy is limited to in-frame clones, with some not included. Of around 310,000 clones listed, around 10% are singletons. Sequenced material: naive CD4+ T cells from blood. These receptors were taken from a woman in her 30s in good health.

V usage is TRBV5-1 and J usage is TRBJ2-1, with D uncertain. V was shortened by 0 bases and J by 1 base, with 8 bases between the two germline ends. Germline CDR1 SGHRS, CDR2 YFSETQ. The length of the CDR3 is 15 residues. CDR3 sequence reads: CASSLVSESYNEQFF. In nucleotides, the CDR3 is TGCGCCAGCAGCTTGGTCAGTGAATCCTACAATGAGCAGTTCTTC.

In this sample, this clone turned up a few times. The V and J genes are TRBV28 and TRBJ1-5; 7 nucleotides line up with TRBD1. J lost 6 bases, V lost 8 bases, and 10 bases had no gene match. CDR1 is MDHEN, CDR2 SYDVKM, per germline. The CDR3 has 14 amino acids. The CDR3 DNA follows: TGTGCCAGCGGGGGTGAGGGGGCTGGTCAGCCCCAGCATTTT. Its translation: CASGGEGAGQPQHF.

A few counts support this clone. The chain is built from TRBV5-1 and TRBJ2-5; 12 nucleotides align to TRBD2. The CDR3 consists of 13 residues. Germline V gene sequence: CDR1 SGHRS, CDR2 YFSETQ. V trimming: 6 bases; J trimming: 4 bases; junction bases outside the gene matches: 1. The CDR3 DNA reads as TGCGCCAGCAAACTAGCGGGAGGAGAGACCCAGTACTTC. Translating gives CASKLAGGETQYF. Full variable domain (missing parts from reference TRBV5-1 and TRBJ2-5): KAGVTQTPRYLIKTRGQQVTLSCSPISGHRSVSWYQQTPGQGLQFLFEYFSETQRNKGNFPGRFSGRQFSNSRSEMNVSTLELGDSALYLCASKLAGGETQYFGPGTRLLVL.

A single count supports this clone. The chain is built from TRBV5-1 and TRBJ2-5, with 8 bases fitting TRBD2. The CDR3 consists of 15 residues. Looked up from germline, CDR1 is SGHRS and CDR2 is YFSETQ. Trimming removed 3 bases from V and 3 bases from J; junction bases left unmatched: 7. CDR3 loop: CASSSTGGGEETQYF. The CDR3 nucleotides are TGCGCCAGCAGCTCGACGGGAGGGGGGGAAGAGACCCAGTACTTC.

This chain uses TRBV7-2 with TRBJ2-1, with 10 bases matching TRBD2. Germline V gene lookup returns CDR1 SGHTA and CDR2 FQGNSA. V lost 6 bases to trimming and J lost 6 bases; unmatched junction nucleotides: 8. This CDR3 is 15 amino acids long. The CDR3 protein is CASRPGLASPNEQFF. DNA for the CDR3: TGTGCCAGCAGGCCGGGACTAGCGTCCCCCAATGAGCAGTTCTTC.

This clone came up a few times. The chain carries TRBV9 and TRBJ2-5; 9 bases match TRBD1. The V and J ends lost 4 bases and 11 bases, in that order; junction bases with no gene match: 9. Germline V gene data show CDR1 as SGDLS and CDR2 as YYNGEE. The CDR3 covers 13 residues. The CDR3 loop reads CASSRTGDDEQYF. For the CDR3, the DNA is TGTGCCAGCAGCCGGACAGGGGATGATGAGCAGTACTTC.

This clone was detected only a few times. The chain is built from TRBV25-1 and TRBJ2-5; 8 bases align to TRBD2. The V gene end was trimmed by 3 bases and the J gene end by 2 bases; junction bases not matched to a gene: 2. There are 14 residues in the CDR3. Germline loops: CDR1 MGHDK, CDR2 SYGVNS. CDR3 region: CASSETSAQETQYF. Written as DNA, the CDR3 is TGTGCCAGCAGTGAGACTAGCGCGCAAGAGACCCAGTACTTC.

J is TRBJ2-5 and V is TRBV28, with 8 bases aligning to TRBD2. Near its end, the DNA agrees better with TRBJ2-7, so the J call may be wrong. Germline CDR1 reads MDHEN; CDR2 reads SYDVKM. This CDR3 is 14 amino acids long. The CDR3: CASSLSGLASEQYF. The DNA for the CDR3 is TGTGCCAGCAGTCTCTCCGGACTAGCCTCCGAGCAGTACTTC.